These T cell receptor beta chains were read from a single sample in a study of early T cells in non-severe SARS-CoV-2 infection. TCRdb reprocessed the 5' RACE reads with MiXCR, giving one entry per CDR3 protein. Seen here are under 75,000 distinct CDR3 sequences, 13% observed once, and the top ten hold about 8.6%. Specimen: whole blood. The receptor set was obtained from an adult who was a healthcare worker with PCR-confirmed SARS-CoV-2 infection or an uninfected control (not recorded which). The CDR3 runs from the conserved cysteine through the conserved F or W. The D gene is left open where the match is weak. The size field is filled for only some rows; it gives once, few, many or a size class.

cdr3_aa: CSARALAGSYTGELFF
cdr3_nt: TGCAGTGCTAGAGCACTAGCGGGATCTTACACCGGGGAGCTGTTTTTT
v_call: TRBV20-1
d_call: TRBD2
clone_size: many
j_call: TRBJ2-2

cdr3_aa: CASSQDLLGEQYF
cdr3_nt: TGTGCCAGCAGCCAAGACCTGCTGGGCGAGCAGTACTTC
v_call: TRBV4-2
d_call: NA
clone_size: NA
j_call: TRBJ2-7

cdr3_aa: CAISADRGTEAFF
cdr3_nt: TGTGCCATCAGTGCGGACAGGGGTACTGAAGCTTTCTTT
v_call: TRBV10-3
d_call: TRBD1
clone_size: many
j_call: TRBJ1-1

cdr3_aa: CASSIYSEAFF
cdr3_nt: TGTGCCAGCAGTATTTACAGTGAAGCTTTCTTT
v_call: TRBV28
d_call: NA
clone_size: few
j_call: TRBJ1-1

cdr3_aa: CASSLAAGENSPLHF
cdr3_nt: TGTGCCAGCAGCTTAGCGGCAGGGGAAAATTCACCCCTCCACTTT
v_call: TRBV7-3
d_call: NA
clone_size: NA
j_call: TRBJ1-6

cdr3_aa: CASSELKGPYEQYF
cdr3_nt: TGCGCCAGCAGTGAGCTAAAGGGGCCCTACGAGCAGTACTTC
v_call: TRBV10-1
d_call: NA
clone_size: many
j_call: TRBJ2-7

cdr3_aa: CASSWERQARFTGELFF
cdr3_nt: TGTGCCAGCAGCTGGGAGAGACAGGCCCGATTCACCGGGGAGCTGTTTTTT
v_call: TRBV5-6
d_call: NA
clone_size: NA
j_call: TRBJ2-2

cdr3_aa: CSGTDGRAMYNEQFF
cdr3_nt: TGCAGTGGGACTGACGGGAGGGCCATGTACAATGAGCAGTTCTTC
v_call: TRBV20-1
d_call: TRBD2
clone_size: many
j_call: TRBJ2-1

cdr3_aa: CATSAGDLNIQYF
cdr3_nt: TGTGCCACCAGTGCGGGGGATTTAAACATTCAGTACTTC
v_call: TRBV24-1
d_call: NA
clone_size: NA
j_call: TRBJ2-4

cdr3_aa: CSAKTGQFSNQPQHF
cdr3_nt: TGCAGCGCAAAAACGGGGCAGTTTAGCAATCAGCCCCAGCATTTT
v_call: TRBV20-1
d_call: NA
clone_size: NA
j_call: TRBJ1-5

cdr3_aa: CSARDKQTYNEQFF
cdr3_nt: TGCAGTGCTAGAGATAAGCAGACTTACAATGAGCAGTTCTTC
v_call: TRBV20-1
d_call: NA
clone_size: few
j_call: TRBJ2-1

cdr3_aa: CASRGQGAVEQYF
cdr3_nt: TGTGCCAGCAGGGGACAGGGGGCGGTCGAGCAGTACTTC
v_call: TRBV27
d_call: TRBD1
clone_size: NA
j_call: TRBJ2-7

cdr3_aa: CASRELSGGRKAFF
cdr3_nt: TGTGCCAGCAGAGAACTCTCAGGGGGAAGAAAAGCTTTCTTT
v_call: TRBV6-6
d_call: TRBD1
clone_size: NA
j_call: TRBJ1-1

cdr3_aa: CASSYGTGLPYEQYF
cdr3_nt: TGTGCCAGCAGTTACGGGACAGGGCTCCCCTACGAGCAGTACTTC
v_call: TRBV6-5
d_call: TRBD1
clone_size: many
j_call: TRBJ2-7

cdr3_aa: CASSSDSFYGYTF
cdr3_nt: TGTGCCAGCAGCTCCGACAGTTTCTATGGCTACACCTTC
v_call: TRBV11-2
d_call: NA
clone_size: NA
j_call: TRBJ1-2

cdr3_aa: CASSFRDGSYEQYF
cdr3_nt: TGTGCCAGCAGTTTCCGGGACGGATCCTACGAGCAGTACTTC
v_call: TRBV27
d_call: NA
clone_size: many
j_call: TRBJ2-7

cdr3_aa: CASSFIDTEAFF
cdr3_nt: TGTGCCAGCAGTTTCATCGACACTGAAGCTTTCTTT
v_call: TRBV12-3/TRBV12-4
d_call: NA
clone_size: many
j_call: TRBJ1-1

cdr3_aa: CARKDRGGEQYF
cdr3_nt: TGTGCCAGGAAGGACAGGGGAGGCGAGCAGTACTTC
v_call: TRBV21-1
d_call: NA
clone_size: NA
j_call: TRBJ2-7

cdr3_aa: CASKGGSYNEQFF
cdr3_nt: TGTGCCAGCAAAGGCGGGAGCTACAATGAGCAGTTCTTC
v_call: TRBV28
d_call: TRBD2
clone_size: many
j_call: TRBJ2-1

cdr3_aa: CSARGDPTDTQYF
cdr3_nt: TGCAGTGCTAGAGGTGACCCCACAGATACGCAGTATTTT
v_call: TRBV20-1
d_call: NA
clone_size: few
j_call: TRBJ2-3

cdr3_aa: CSVGQPPEQYF
cdr3_nt: TGCAGCGTTGGGCAGCCCCCCGAGCAGTACTTC
v_call: TRBV29-1
d_call: NA
clone_size: medium-sized
j_call: TRBJ2-7

cdr3_aa: CSAQGGGGYEQYF
cdr3_nt: TGCAGTGCTCAAGGGGGAGGCGGCTACGAGCAGTACTTC
v_call: TRBV20-1
d_call: NA
clone_size: few
j_call: TRBJ2-7

cdr3_aa: CASSISLPLAGTSYNEQFF
cdr3_nt: TGTGCCAGTAGTATATCCCTCCCATTAGCGGGTACCTCCTACAATGAGCAGTTCTTC
v_call: TRBV19
d_call: TRBD2
clone_size: NA
j_call: TRBJ2-1

cdr3_aa: CASSLGASRVYGYTF
cdr3_nt: TGTGCCAGCAGCTTAGGGGCCAGCAGGGTCTATGGCTACACCTTC
v_call: TRBV7-9
d_call: NA
clone_size: few
j_call: TRBJ1-2